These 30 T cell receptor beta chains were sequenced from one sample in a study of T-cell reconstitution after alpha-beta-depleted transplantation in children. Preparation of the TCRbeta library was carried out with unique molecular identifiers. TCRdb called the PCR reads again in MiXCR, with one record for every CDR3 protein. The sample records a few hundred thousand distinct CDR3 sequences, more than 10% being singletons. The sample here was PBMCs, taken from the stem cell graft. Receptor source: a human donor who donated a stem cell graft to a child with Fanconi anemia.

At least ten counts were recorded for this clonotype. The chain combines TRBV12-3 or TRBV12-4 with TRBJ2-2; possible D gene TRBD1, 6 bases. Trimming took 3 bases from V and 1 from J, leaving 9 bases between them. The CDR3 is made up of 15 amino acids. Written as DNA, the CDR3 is TGTGCCAGCAGTTTTGCAGGGGTGAACACCGGGGAGCTGTTTTTT. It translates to CASSFAGVNTGELFF.

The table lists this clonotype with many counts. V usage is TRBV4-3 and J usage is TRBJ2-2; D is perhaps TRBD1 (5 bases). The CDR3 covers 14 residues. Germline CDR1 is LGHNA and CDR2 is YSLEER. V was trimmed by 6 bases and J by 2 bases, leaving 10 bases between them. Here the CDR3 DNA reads TGCGCCAGCAGGGGGCTCCTCAACACCGGGGAGCTGTTTTTT. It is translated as CASRGLLNTGELFF.

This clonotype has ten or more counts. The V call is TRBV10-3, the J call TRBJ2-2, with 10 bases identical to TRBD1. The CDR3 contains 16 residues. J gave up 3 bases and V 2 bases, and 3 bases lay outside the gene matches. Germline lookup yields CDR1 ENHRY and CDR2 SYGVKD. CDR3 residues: CAISEPGQGDTGELFF. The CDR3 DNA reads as TGTGCCATCAGTGAGCCCGGACAGGGGGACACCGGGGAGCTGTTTTTT.

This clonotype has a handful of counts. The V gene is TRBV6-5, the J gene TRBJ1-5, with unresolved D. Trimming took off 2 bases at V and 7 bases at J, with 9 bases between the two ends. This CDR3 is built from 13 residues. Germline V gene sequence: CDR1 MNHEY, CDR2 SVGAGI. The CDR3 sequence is CASSYGQWQPQHF. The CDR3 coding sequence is TGTGCCAGCAGTTACGGGCAGTGGCAGCCCCAGCATTTT.

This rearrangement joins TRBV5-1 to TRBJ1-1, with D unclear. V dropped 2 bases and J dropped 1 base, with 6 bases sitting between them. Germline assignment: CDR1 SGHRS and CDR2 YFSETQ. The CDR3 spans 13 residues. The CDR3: CASSLNKNTEAFF. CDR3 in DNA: TGCGCCAGCAGCTTAAACAAGAACACTGAAGCTTTCTTT.

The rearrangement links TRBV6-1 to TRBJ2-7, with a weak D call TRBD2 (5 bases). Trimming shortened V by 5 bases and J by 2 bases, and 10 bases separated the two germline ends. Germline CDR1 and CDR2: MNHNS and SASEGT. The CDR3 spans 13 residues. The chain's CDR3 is CASSTTEAYEQYF. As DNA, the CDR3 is TGTGCCAGCAGTACGACGGAGGCCTACGAGCAGTACTTC.

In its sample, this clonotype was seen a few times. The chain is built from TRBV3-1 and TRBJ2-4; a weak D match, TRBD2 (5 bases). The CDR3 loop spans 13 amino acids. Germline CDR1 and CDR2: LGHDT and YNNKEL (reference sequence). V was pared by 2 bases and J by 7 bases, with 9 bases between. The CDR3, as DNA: TGTGCCAGCAGCCAACGATCGGGGAACATTCAGTACTTC. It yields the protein CASSQRSGNIQYF.

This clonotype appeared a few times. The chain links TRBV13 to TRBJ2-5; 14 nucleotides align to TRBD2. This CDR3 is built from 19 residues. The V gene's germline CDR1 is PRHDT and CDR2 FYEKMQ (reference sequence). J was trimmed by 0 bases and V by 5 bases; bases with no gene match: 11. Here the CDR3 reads CASSRRGLAGERYQETQYF. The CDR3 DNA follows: TGTGCCAGCAGCCGAAGGGGACTAGCGGGGGAACGGTACCAAGAGACCCAGTACTTC.

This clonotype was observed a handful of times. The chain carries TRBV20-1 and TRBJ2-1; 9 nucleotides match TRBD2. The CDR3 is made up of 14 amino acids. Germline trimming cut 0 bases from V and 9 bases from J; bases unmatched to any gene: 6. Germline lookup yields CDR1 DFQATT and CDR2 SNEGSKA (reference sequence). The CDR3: CSAREERGVGEQFF. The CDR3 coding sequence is TGCAGTGCTAGAGAGGAGCGGGGGGTAGGTGAGCAGTTCTTC.

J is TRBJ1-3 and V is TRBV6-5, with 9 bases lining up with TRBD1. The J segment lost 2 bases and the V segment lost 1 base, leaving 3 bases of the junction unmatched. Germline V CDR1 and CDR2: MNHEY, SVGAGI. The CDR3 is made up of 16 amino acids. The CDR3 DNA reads TGTGCCAGCAGTTACTACGGGACAGGGACTGGAAACACCATATATTTT. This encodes CASSYYGTGTGNTIYF.

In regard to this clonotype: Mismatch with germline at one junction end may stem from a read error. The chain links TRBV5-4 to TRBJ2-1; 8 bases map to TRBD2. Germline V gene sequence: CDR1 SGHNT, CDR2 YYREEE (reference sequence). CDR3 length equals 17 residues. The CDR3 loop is CASTFGSGGSSYDEQFF. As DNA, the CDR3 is TGTGCCAGCACCTTCGGCAGCGGGGGTAGCTCCTACGATGAGCAGTTCTTC.

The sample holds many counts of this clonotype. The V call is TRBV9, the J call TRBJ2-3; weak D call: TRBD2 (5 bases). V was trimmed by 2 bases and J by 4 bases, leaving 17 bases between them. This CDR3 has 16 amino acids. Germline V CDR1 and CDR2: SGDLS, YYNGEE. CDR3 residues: CASSVLGLNRADTQYF. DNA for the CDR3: TGTGCCAGCAGCGTCCTCGGACTCAACCGCGCAGATACGCAGTATTTT. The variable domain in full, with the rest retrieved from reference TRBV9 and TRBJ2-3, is DSGVTQTPKHLITATGQRVTLRCSPRSGDLSVYWYQQSLDQGLQFLIQYYNGEERAKGNILERFSAQQFPDLHSELNLSSLELGDSALYFCASSVLGLNRADTQYFGPGTRLTVL.

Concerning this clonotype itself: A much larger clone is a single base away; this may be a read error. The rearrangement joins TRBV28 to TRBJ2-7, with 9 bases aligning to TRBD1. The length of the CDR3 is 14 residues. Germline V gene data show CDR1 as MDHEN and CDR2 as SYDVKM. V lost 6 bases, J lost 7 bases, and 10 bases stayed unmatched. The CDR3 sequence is CASRSGTGRGEQYF. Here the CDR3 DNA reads TGTGCCAGCAGATCCGGGACAGGGCGAGGAGAGCAGTACTTC.

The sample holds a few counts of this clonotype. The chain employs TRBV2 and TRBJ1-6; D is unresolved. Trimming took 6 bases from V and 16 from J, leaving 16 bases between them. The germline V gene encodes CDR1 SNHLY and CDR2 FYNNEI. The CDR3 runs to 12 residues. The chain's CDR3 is CASSDDGPLLHF. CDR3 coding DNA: TGTGCCAGCAGCGATGACGGACCTTTACTCCACTTT.

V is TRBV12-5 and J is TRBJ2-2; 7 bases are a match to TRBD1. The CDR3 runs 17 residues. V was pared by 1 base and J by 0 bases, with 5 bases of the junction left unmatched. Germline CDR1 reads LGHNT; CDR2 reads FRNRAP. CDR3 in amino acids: CASGLAWGTANTGELFF. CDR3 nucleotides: TGTGCTAGTGGTTTGGCTTGGGGGACAGCGAACACCGGGGAGCTGTTTTTT. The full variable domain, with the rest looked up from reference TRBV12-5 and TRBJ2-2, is DARVTQTPRHKVTEMGQEVTMRCQPILGHNTVFWYRQTMMQGLELLAYFRNRAPLDDSGMPKDRFSAEMPDATLATLKIQPSEPRDSAVYFCASGLAWGTANTGELFFGEGSRLTVL.

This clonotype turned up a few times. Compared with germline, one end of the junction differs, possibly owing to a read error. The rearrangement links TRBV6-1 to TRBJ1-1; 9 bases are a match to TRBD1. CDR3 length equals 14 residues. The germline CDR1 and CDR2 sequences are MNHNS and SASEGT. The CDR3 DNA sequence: TGTGCCAGCAGTAAGACAGGGGGGGGGACTGAAGCTTTTTTT. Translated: CASSKTGGGTEAFF.

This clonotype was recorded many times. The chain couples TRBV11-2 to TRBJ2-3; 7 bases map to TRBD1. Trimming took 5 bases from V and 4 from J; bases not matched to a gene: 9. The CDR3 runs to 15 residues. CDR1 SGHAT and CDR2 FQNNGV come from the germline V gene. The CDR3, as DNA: TGTGCCAGCAGCCCCGCAGACAGGGAAGCAGATACGCAGTATTTT. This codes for CASSPADREADTQYF.

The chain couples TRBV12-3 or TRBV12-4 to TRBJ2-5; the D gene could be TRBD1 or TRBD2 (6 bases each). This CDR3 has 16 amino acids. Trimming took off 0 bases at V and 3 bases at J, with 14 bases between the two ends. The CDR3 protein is CASSLARGGGEETQYF. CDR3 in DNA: TGTGCCAGCAGTTTAGCGCGTGGGGGCGGGGAAGAGACCCAGTACTTC.

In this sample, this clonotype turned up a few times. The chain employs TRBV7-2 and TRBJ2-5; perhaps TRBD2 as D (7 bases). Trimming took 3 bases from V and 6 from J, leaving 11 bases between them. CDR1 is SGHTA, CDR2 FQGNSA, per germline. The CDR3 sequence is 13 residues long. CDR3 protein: CASSFGGLKTQYF. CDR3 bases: TGTGCCAGCAGCTTCGGGGGGCTTAAGACCCAGTACTTC.

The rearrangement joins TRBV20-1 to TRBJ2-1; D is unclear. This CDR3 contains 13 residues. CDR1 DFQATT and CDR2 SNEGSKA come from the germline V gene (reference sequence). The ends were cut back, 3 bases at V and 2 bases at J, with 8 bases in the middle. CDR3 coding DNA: TGCAGTGCTAGGAAAATCACCTACAATGAGCAGTTCTTC. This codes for CSARKITYNEQFF.

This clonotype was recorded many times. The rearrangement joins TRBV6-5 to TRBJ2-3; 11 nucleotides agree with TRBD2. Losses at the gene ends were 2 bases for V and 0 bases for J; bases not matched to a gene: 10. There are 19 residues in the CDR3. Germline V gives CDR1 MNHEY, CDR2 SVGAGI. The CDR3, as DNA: TGTGCCAGCAGTTACGTAGGGCTAGCGGGGGGAACCAGCACAGATACGCAGTATTTT. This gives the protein CASSYVGLAGGTSTDTQYF.

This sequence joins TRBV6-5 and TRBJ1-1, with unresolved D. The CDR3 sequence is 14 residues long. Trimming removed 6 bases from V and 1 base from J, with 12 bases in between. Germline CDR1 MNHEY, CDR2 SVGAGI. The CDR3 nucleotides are TGTGCCAGCAGACAAACGACGGCGAACACTGAAGCTTTCTTT. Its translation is CASRQTTANTEAFF.

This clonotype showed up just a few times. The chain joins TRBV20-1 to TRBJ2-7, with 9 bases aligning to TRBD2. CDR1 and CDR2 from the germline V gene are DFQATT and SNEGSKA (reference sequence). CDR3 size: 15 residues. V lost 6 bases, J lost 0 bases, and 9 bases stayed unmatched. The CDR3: CSARSSGVLSYEQYF. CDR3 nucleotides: TGCAGTGCCCGATCTAGCGGGGTGCTCTCCTACGAGCAGTACTTC.

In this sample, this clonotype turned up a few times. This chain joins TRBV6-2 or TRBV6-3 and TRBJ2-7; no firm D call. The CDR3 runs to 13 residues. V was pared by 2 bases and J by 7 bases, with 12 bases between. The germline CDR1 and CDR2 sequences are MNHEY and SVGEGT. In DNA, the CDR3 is TGTGCCAGCAGTTACCAGACCTTGGGAGAGCAGTACTTC. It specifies CASSYQTLGEQYF.

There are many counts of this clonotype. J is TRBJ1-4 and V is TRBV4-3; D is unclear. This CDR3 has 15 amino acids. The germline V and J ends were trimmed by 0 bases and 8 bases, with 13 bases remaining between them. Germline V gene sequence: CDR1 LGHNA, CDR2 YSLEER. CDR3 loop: CASSQDRGYGEKLFF. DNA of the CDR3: TGCGCCAGCAGCCAAGATAGAGGGTACGGCGAAAAACTGTTTTTT.

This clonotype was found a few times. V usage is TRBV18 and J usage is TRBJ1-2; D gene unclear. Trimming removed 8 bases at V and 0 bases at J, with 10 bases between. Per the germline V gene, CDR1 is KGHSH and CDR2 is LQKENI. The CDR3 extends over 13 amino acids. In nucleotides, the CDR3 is TGTGCCAGCGCATCAGTACCTAACTATGGCTACACCTTC. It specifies CASASVPNYGYTF.

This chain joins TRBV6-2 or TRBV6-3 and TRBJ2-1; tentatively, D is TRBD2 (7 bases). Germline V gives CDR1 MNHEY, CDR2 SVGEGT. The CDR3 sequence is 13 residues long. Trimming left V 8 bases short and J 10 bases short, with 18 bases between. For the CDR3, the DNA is TGTGCCAGCGGGGGGGCCCTAAGCGAGGAGCAGTTCTTC. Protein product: CASGGALSEEQFF.

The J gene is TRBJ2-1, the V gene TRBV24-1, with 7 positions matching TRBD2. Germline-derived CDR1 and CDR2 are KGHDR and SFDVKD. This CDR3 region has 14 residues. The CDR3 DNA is TGTGGGACCAGTGATTTGGGGAGGGACGAGAGGCAGTTCTTC. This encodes CGTSDLGRDERQFF.

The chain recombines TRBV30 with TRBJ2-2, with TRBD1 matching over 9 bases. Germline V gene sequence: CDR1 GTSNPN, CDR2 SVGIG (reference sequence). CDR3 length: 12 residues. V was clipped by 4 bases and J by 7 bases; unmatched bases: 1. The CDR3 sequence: CAWNRGLGELFF. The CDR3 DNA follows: TGTGCCTGGAACAGGGGGCTCGGGGAGCTGTTTTTT.

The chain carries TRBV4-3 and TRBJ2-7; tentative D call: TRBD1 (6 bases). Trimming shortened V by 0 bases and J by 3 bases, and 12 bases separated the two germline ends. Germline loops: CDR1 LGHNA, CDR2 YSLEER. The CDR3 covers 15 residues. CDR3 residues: CASSQDLGQNYEQYF. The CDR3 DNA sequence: TGCGCCAGCAGCCAAGATCTCGGACAGAACTACGAGCAGTACTTC.